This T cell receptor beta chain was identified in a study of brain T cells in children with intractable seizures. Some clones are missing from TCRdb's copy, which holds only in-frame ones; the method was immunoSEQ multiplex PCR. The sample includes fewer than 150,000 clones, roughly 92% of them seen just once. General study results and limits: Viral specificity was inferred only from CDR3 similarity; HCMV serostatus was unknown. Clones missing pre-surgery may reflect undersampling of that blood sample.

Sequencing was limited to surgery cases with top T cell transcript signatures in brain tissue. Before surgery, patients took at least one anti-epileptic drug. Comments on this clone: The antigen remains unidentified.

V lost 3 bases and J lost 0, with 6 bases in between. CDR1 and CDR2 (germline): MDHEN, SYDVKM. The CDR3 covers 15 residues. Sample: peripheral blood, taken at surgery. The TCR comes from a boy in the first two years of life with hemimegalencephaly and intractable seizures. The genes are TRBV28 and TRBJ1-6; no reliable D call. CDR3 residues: CASSFESSYNSPLHF. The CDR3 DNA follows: TGTGCCAGCAGTTTCGAGAGCTCCTATAATTCACCCCTCCACTTT.